This T cell receptor (beta chain) emerged from a study of blood T cell repertoires in COVID-19. Study context: The study drew acute and convalescent COVID-19 samples from the United States, Italy and Spain. The cDNA or gDNA used as material had been derived from T cells, B-cell-depleted T cells, or PBMCs.

V gave up 5 bases and J gave up 3 bases; unmatched junction bases: 3. Germline assignment: CDR1 SGHNT and CDR2 YENEEA. CDR3 size: 13 residues. This table comes from immunoSEQ multiplex PCR, and its TCRdb copy is limited to in-frame clones, with some not included. The sample shows roughly 15,000 clones, around 70% of them seen only once. The chain uses TRBV11-3 and TRBJ2-7, with 8 nucleotides matching TRBD1. The source of this sequence is a man aged 60 to 75 with acute or convalescent COVID-19. The specimen sequenced was peripheral blood. CDR3 DNA: TGTGCCAGCAGCCGAGGACAGGGCTACGAGCAGTACTTC. This encodes CASSRGQGYEQYF.